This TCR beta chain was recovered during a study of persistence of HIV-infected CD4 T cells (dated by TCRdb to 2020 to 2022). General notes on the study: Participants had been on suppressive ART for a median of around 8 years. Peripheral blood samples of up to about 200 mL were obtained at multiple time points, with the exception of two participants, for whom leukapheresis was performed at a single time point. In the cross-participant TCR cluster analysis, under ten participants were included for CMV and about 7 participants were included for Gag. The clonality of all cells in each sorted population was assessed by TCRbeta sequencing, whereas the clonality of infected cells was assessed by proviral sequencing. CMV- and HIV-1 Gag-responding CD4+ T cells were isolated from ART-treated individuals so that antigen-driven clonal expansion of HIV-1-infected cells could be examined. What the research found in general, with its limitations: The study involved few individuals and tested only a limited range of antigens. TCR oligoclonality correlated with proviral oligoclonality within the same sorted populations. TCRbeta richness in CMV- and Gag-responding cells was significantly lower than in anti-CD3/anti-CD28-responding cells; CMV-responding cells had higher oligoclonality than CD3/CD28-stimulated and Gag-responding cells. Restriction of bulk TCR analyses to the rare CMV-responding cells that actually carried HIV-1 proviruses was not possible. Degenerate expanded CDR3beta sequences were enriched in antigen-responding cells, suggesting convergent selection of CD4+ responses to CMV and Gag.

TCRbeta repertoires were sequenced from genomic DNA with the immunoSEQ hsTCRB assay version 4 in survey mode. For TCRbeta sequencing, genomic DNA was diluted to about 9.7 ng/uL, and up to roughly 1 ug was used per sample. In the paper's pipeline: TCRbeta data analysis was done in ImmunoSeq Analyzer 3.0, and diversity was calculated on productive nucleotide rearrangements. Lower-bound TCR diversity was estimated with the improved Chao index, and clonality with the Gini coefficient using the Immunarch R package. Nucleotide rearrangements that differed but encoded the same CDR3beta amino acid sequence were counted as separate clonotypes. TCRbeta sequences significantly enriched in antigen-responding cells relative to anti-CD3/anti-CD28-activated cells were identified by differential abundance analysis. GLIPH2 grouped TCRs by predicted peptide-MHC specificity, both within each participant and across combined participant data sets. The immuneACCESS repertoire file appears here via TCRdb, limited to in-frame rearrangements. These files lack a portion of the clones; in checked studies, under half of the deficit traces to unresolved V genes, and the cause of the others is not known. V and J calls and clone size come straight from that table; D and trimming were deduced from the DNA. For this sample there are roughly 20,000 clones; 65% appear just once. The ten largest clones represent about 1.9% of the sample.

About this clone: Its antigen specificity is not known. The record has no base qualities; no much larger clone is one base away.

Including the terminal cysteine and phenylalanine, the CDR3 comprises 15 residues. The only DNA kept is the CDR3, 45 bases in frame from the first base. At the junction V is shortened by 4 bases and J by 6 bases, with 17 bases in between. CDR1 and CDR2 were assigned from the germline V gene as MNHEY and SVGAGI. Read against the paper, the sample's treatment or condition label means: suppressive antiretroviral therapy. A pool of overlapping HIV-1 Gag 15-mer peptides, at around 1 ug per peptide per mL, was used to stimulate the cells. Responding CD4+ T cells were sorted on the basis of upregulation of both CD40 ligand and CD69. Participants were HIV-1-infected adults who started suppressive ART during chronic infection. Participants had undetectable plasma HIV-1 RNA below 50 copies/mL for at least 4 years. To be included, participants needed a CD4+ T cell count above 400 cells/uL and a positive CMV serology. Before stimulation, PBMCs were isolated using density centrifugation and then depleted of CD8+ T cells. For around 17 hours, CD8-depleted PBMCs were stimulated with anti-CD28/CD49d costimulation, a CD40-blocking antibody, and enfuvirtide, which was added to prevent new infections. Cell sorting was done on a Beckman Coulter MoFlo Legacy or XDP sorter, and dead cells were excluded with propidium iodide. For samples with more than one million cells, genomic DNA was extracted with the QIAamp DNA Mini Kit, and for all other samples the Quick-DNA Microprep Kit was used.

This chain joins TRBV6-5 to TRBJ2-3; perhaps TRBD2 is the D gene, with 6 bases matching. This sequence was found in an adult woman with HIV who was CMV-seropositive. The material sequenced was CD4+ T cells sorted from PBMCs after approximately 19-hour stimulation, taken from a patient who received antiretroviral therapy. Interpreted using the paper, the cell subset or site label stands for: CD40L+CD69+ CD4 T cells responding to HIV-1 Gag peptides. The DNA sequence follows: TGTGCCAGCAGTTCCTCCTGGGACTTTATGGATACGCAGTATTTT. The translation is CASSSSWDFMDTQYF.